This TCR beta chain was documented in a study of blood T cells in healthy people across ages. This CDR3 contains 16 residues. The V gene lost 1 base and the J gene lost 0 bases, with 16 bases spanning the gap. The germline V gene has CDR1 DFQATT and CDR2 SNEGSKA (reference sequence). This clonotype has at least ten counts. With a J-beta primer mix and a sample-barcoded 5' primer, a second PCR ran about 7 to 11 cycles. TCRdb re-called the 5' RACE reads with MiXCR, one entry per CDR3 protein. The data contain about 650,000 distinct CDR3 sequences, under 65% of them singletons. The clonotype was recovered from a woman older than 75 in good health. The genes are TRBV20-1 and TRBJ2-7, with D unclear. Material for sequencing was blood. For the CDR3, the DNA is TGCAGTGCTAGAGTACCCGGCCGGCGAAGCTCCTACGAGCAGTACTTC. Translated: CSARVPGRRSSYEQYF.